The clone carrying this T cell receptor (beta chain) was seen more than once but under ten times. CDR1 is SGHAT and CDR2 is FQNNGV in the germline V gene. The CDR3 contains 15 residues. Trimming took 5 bases from V and 4 from J; bases not matched to a gene: 5. The sample comes from a study of T cells in Graves' hyperthyroidism and ophthalmopathy. TCR beta CDR3 region amplification was performed from RNA transcripts. First-round RT-PCR of the TCR CDR3 relied on the HTBI primer set. Via MiXCR, TCRdb re-called the multiplex PCR reads, giving one row per CDR3 protein. Of around 800,000 distinct CDR3 sequences in the sample, more than 30% are singletons; the top ten hold around 9.3%.

The chain combines TRBV11-2 with TRBJ2-2, with 9 bases identical to TRBD1. Sequencing was done on a sample of blood. This receptor was obtained from a man between 18 and 29 years old with Graves' hyperthyroidism. CDR3 residues: CASSPGQGFTGELFF. The CDR3 coding sequence is TGTGCCAGCAGCCCGGGACAGGGTTTCACCGGGGAGCTGTTTTTT.